This is a list of T cell receptor beta chains from one sample in a study of technical replicates of blood from several donors. The repertoire was sequenced with immunoSEQ multiplex PCR; TCRdb's copy has only in-frame clones and lacks some. The repertoire includes 80,000 to 85,000 clones, 70% to 90% of them detected once, and 0.41% sits in the top ten. Source material: T cells isolated from PBMCs. The receptors shown here come from a human donor in good health. The CDR3 runs from the conserved cysteine through the conserved F or W. D genes are given only for firm matches. Clone size is given for some rows only: seen once, a few or many times, or a class if the clone is expanded.

j_gene,d_gene,v_gene,abundance,CDR3nt,CDR3aa
TRBJ2-2,TRBD2,TRBV4-1,once,TGCGCCAGCAGCGTTTTAGCGGGAGAGAACACCGGGGAGCTGTTTTTT,CASSVLAGENTGELFF
TRBJ1-1,TRBD1,TRBV19,.,TGTGCCAGTAGTATAAATGGACAGGGCCGGGCTTTCTTT,CASSINGQGRAFF
TRBJ2-3,TRBD2,TRBV9,.,TGTGCCAGCAGCGTAGAACTAGCGGGATACGGCACAGATACGCAGTATTTT,CASSVELAGYGTDTQYF
TRBJ2-7,.,TRBV19,.,TGTGCCAGTAGTTACGGGGAAAGCGAGCAGTACTTC,CASSYGESEQYF
TRBJ2-7,.,TRBV5-4,.,TGTGCCAGCAGCTTGGACTTAACCTACGAGCAGTACTTC,CASSLDLTYEQYF
TRBJ2-1,TRBD2,TRBV18,.,TGTGCCAGCTCCCCTCTAGCGGGAGCCAATGAGCAGTTCTTC,CASSPLAGANEQFF
TRBJ2-3,TRBD1,TRBV9,once,TGTGCCAGCAGCGTAGTTGATGGACAGGGAACAGATACGCAGTATTTT,CASSVVDGQGTDTQYF
TRBJ2-7,.,TRBV7-9,.,TGTGCCAGCAACAATTACCCCGTGGTGGCAACCTACGAGCAGTACTTC,CASNNYPVVATYEQYF
TRBJ2-7,.,TRBV7-2,.,TGTGCCAGCAGCCACGGAGACTACTTCTACGAGCAGTACTTC,CASSHGDYFYEQYF
TRBJ2-1,.,TRBV4-3,.,TGCGCCAGCAGCCAAGATCCCCCTAGCCGATCCTACAATGAGCAGTTCTTC,CASSQDPPSRSYNEQFF
TRBJ1-2,.,TRBV6-5,.,TGTGCCAGCAGTTACGGCGCGGATTCTAACTATGGCTACACCTTC,CASSYGADSNYGYTF
TRBJ1-2,TRBD1,TRBV7-3,.,TGTGCCAGCAGCATGGGACAGGGCTATGGCTACACCTTC,CASSMGQGYGYTF
TRBJ2-1,TRBD2,TRBV10-3,.,TGTGCCATCAGTGCCCCGGGACTAGAGATCAATGAGCAGTTCTTC,CAISAPGLEINEQFF
TRBJ2-7,.,TRBV2,once,TGTGCCAGCAGTGAAGGGTCGGGGGTTACCTACGAGCAGTACTTC,CASSEGSGVTYEQYF
TRBJ1-2,.,TRBV14,.,TGTGCCAGTTACGGGGGGGATGGCTACACCTTC,CASYGGDGYTF
TRBJ2-7,.,TRBV5-4,.,TGTGCCAGCAGCTTCGGTCGGACAGAATCCTACGAGCAGTACTTC,CASSFGRTESYEQYF
TRBJ2-2,.,TRBV19,.,TGTGCCAGTAAAGGCCGGGAGTTAACCGGGGAGCTGTTTTTT,CASKGRELTGELFF
TRBJ2-5,.,TRBV12-5,.,TGTGCTAGTGGACAGGGAATAAGGGAGACCCAGTACTTC,CASGQGIRETQYF
TRBJ1-1,TRBD1,TRBV23-1,.,TGCGCCAGCAGTCAATCGGGCAGGGGGCGCGGTTTCACTGAAGCTTTCTTT,CASSQSGRGRGFTEAFF
TRBJ2-1,.,TRBV5-6,.,TGTGCCAGCAAAGTCAGTCCCCGGGGTTACAATGAGCAGTTCTTC,CASKVSPRGYNEQFF
TRBJ2-1,TRBD2,TRBV2,.,TGTGCCAGCAAGCAGGGTAGCGGGATGGGTAATGAGCAGTTCTTC,CASKQGSGMGNEQFF
TRBJ1-2,.,TRBV2,few,TGTGCCAGCAGCGAAGGGCAGGGCTATGGCTACACCTTC,CASSEGQGYGYTF
TRBJ2-3,.,TRBV4-1,.,TGCGCCAGCAGCCTGGGCCCGACGGAGGCAGATACGCAGTATTTT,CASSLGPTEADTQYF
TRBJ1-2,TRBD1,TRBV18,.,TGTGCCAGCTCACTACCCGGGACAGGGGAATATGGCTACACCTTC,CASSLPGTGEYGYTF
TRBJ2-2,TRBD1,TRBV7-9,.,TGTGCCAGCAGCTCCCGGACAGGCGTGGCCGGGGAGCTGTTTTTT,CASSSRTGVAGELFF
TRBJ2-3,.,TRBV29-1,once,TGCAGCGTTTCCCTTACGGCGGCAGATACGCAGTATTTT,CSVSLTAADTQYF
TRBJ2-7,.,TRBV5-8,.,TGTGCCAGCAGCTTACGACAGACAAATTACGAGCAGTACTTC,CASSLRQTNYEQYF
TRBJ2-1,.,TRBV11-3,.,TGTGCCAGCAGCCCTAGGAGTGAGCAGTTCTTC,CASSPRSEQFF